This T cell receptor beta chain is from a study of blood T cell repertoires in COVID-19. Across the whole study: Samples taken during acute and convalescent COVID-19 were collected in the United States, Italy and Spain. The cDNA or gDNA used as material had been derived from T cells, B-cell-depleted T cells, or PBMCs.

This CDR3 has 15 residues. Germline-derived CDR1 and CDR2 are MNHEY and SVGAGI. Trimming took 5 bases from V and 5 from J; bases not matched to a gene: 6. Source study methods: Researchers report that nucleated cell counts were estimated from reference gene primer amplification. Sequencing used immunoSEQ multiplex PCR; TCRdb keeps in-frame clones, though not all of them. V, J and clone size are taken as reported in that table, and D and trimming were inferred from the DNA itself. This sample yields 60,000 to 75,000 clones, of which about 89% are seen a single time; 6% to 8.5% belongs to the top ten. The chain carries TRBV6-5 and TRBJ2-2, with 9 bases fitting TRBD2. The material sequenced was peripheral blood. The sequence was collected from a man in his 60s with acute or convalescent COVID-19. The CDR3 DNA sequence: TGTGCCAGCAGTCCCCGGACTAGCGAGACCGGGGAGCTGTTTTTT. Protein: CASSPRTSETGELFF.